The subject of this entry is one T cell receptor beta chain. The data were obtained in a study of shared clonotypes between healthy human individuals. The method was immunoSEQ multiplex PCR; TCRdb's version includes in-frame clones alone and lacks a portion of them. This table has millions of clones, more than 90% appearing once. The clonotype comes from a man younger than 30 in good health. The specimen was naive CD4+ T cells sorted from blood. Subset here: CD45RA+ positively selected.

The CDR3: CASSRGAGDTQYF. Written as DNA, the CDR3 is TGTGCCAGCAGCCGGGGGGCTGGAGATACGCAGTATTTT. The V and J genes are TRBV7-3 and TRBJ2-3, with D maybe TRBD2 (7 bases). Trimming took off 5 bases at V and 5 bases at J, with 11 bases between the two ends. CDR3 length equals 13 residues. The germline V gene encodes CDR1 SGHTA and CDR2 FQGTGA.